The 22 T cell receptor beta chains below were found in one sample sequenced in a study of OX40 agonist ivuxolimab in advanced cancers. Repertoires were generated with immunoSEQ multiplex PCR, while TCRdb's copy carries only in-frame clones and drops some. The profile shows around 60,000 clones, 80% to 95% of them singletons. The starting material was CD4+ or CD8+ T cells sorted from blood, obtained in a trial of the OX40 agonist ivuxolimab. The receptors stem from an adult with an advanced solid tumor such as melanoma, head and neck, liver or kidney cancer.

This clone showed up just once. This rearrangement joins TRBV9 to TRBJ2-5; 10 bases are shared with TRBD1. CDR3 length equals 15 residues. With V trimmed by 2 bases and J by 5 bases, 6 bases remained unmatched. Looked up from germline, CDR1 is SGDLS and CDR2 is YYNGEE. The CDR3 nucleotides are TGTGCCAGCAGCGTCTCGGGACAGGGGTGGGAGACCCAGTACTTC. Translating it yields CASSVSGQGWETQYF.

DNA of the CDR3: TGCGCCAGCAGCCAAGGGCTACTCACAGATACGCAGTATTTT. Translating gives CASSQGLLTDTQYF. The V call is TRBV4-1, the J call TRBJ2-3; D uncertain. CDR3 length: 14 residues. Germline values: CDR1 MGHRA, CDR2 YSYEKL. With 1 base removed from V and 2 bases from J, the gap between germline ends came to 7 bases.

J is TRBJ2-3 and V is TRBV5-6; D remains ambiguous. V was pared by 0 bases and J by 12 bases, with 8 bases between. This CDR3 has 11 residues. From germline, CDR1 is SGHDT and CDR2 YYEEEE. The chain's CDR3 is CASSLGAPQYF. The CDR3 bases are TGTGCCAGCAGCTTGGGGGCGCCTCAGTATTTT. The entire variable domain, with the rest obtained from reference TRBV5-6 and TRBJ2-3, is as follows: DAGVTQSPTHLIKTRGQQVTLRCSPKSGHDTVSWYQQALGQGPQFIFQYYEEEERQRGNFPDRFSGHQFPNYSSELNVNALLLGDSALYLCASSLGAPQYFGPGTRLTVL.

The J gene is TRBJ2-7, the V gene TRBV6-6; D not resolved. This CDR3 region has 12 residues. Between the trimmed V and J ends, which lost 0 bases and 13 bases, there was a span of 13 bases. Germline assignment: CDR1 MNHNY and CDR2 SVGAGI (reference sequence). CDR3 loop: CASSYSTDLEYF. CDR3 DNA: TGTGCCAGCAGTTACTCCACCGACCTGGAATACTTC.

The rearrangement joins TRBV7-9 to TRBJ2-3, with D maybe TRBD1 (5 bases). V was pared by 5 bases and J by 4 bases, with 7 bases between. This CDR3 region has 12 residues. Germline V gives CDR1 SEHNR, CDR2 FQNEAQ (reference sequence). The CDR3 reads CASSQGSDTQYF. DNA of the CDR3: TGTGCCAGCAGCCAGGGATCAGATACGCAGTATTTT.

This rearrangement joins TRBV9 to TRBJ2-6; D is unclear. CDR1 is SGDLS and CDR2 is YYNGEE in the germline V gene. CDR3 length: 14 amino acids. Trimming cost V 7 bases and J 1 base, with 9 bases left between them. Here the CDR3 DNA reads TGTGCCAGCCAGTCTCATTCTGGGGCCAACGTCCTGACTTTC. This sequence encodes CASQSHSGANVLTF.

The gene calls are TRBV18 and TRBJ2-7; 10 nucleotides align to TRBD1. Germline V gene data show CDR1 as KGHSH and CDR2 as LQKENI. CDR3 length: 16 amino acids. The junction had 11 bases not matched to a gene; V was cut back by 6 bases and J by 3 bases. CDR3 sequence reads: CASSHGRQGALYEQYF. In DNA, the CDR3 is TGTGCCAGCTCCCACGGTCGACAGGGGGCTCTCTACGAGCAGTACTTC.

The CDR3 coding sequence is TGTGCCAGCAGCGCTACCTCAGATTCAACTAATGAAAAACTGTTTTTT. This encodes CASSATSDSTNEKLFF. The chain employs TRBV13 and TRBJ1-4; D ambiguous. The germline CDR1 and CDR2 sequences are PRHDT and FYEKMQ (reference sequence). The germline V and J ends were trimmed by 5 bases and 0 bases, with 13 bases remaining between them. The CDR3 is made up of 16 amino acids.

The rearrangement uses TRBV15 and TRBJ2-7, with D perhaps TRBD2 (5 bases). The CDR3 loop spans 15 amino acids. Germline lookup yields CDR1 LNHNV and CDR2 YYDKDF (reference sequence). V shed 0 bases and J shed 7 bases, with 16 bases lying between them. CDR3 amino acids: CATSREGGSFGEQYF. The DNA for the CDR3 is TGTGCCACCAGCAGAGAGGGCGGGTCGTTCGGGGAGCAGTACTTC.

This rearrangement joins TRBV2 to TRBJ2-5, with 9 bases that match TRBD1. The J call may not be correct, given that the DNA end is closer to TRBJ2-7. Germline V gives CDR1 SNHLY, CDR2 FYNNEI. This CDR3 comprises 16 residues. This CDR3 reads CASSELRTGDSYEQYF. In DNA, the CDR3 is TGTGCCAGCAGTGAGTTGAGGACAGGGGATTCTTACGAGCAGTACTTC.

The chain is built from TRBV6-6 and TRBJ2-1, with D perhaps matching TRBD1 (8 bases). The CDR3 has 12 amino acids. Trimming left V 9 bases short and J 9 bases short, with 15 bases between. The germline gives CDR1 MNHNY, CDR2 SVGAGI (reference sequence). CDR3 loop: CASTGGGGEQFF. CDR3 coding DNA: TGTGCCAGTACAGGGGGGGGTGGTGAGCAGTTCTTC.

The rearrangement uses TRBV15 and TRBJ2-1; D may be TRBD1 (8 bases). V lost 3 bases and J lost 3, with 21 bases in between. This CDR3 spans 18 amino acids. From germline, CDR1 is LNHNV and CDR2 YYDKDF (reference sequence). For the CDR3, the DNA is TGTGCCACCAGCAGGCCCGACTCTACAGGGGGGGTCTACAATGAGCAGTTCTTC. Its translation: CATSRPDSTGGVYNEQFF.

This clone showed up just once. The DNA of the CDR3 is TGTGCCATCAGTGAGTCGGGGACAGGGAACGAGCAGTACTTC. It translates to CAISESGTGNEQYF. This chain joins TRBV10-3 and TRBJ2-7; 9 bases match TRBD1. From germline, CDR1 is ENHRY and CDR2 SYGVKD. Trimming took 0 bases from V and 5 from J; bases not matched to a gene: 2. The CDR3 contains 14 residues.

The chain links TRBV21-1 to TRBJ2-7; the listed D gene, TRBD2, was not tested against the DNA. TRBV21-1 is labeled a pseudogene. There are 16 residues in the CDR3. Written as DNA, the CDR3 is TGTGCCAGCAGCAAAGATCTAGCGGGGGTATCCTACGAGCAGTACTTC. This encodes CASSKDLAGVSYEQYF.

This chain connects TRBV7-3 to TRBJ2-7, with 10 bases fitting TRBD2. The V gene end was trimmed by 6 bases and the J gene end by 5 bases; junction bases not matched to a gene: 10. CDR1 and CDR2 from the germline V gene are SGHTA and FQGTGA. The length of the CDR3 is 15 residues. Here the CDR3 reads CASRSSGSGRNEQYF. The CDR3 DNA is TGTGCCAGCAGGTCTAGCGGGAGCGGTAGGAACGAGCAGTACTTC.

The chain couples TRBV19 to TRBJ2-7; D gene uncertain. Trimming removed 3 bases at V and 2 bases at J, with 11 bases between. The CDR3 covers 14 residues. CDR1 and CDR2 (germline): LNHDA, SQIVND (reference sequence). CDR3 DNA sequence: TGTGCCAGTAGTATCGCCGGGCTAGCCTACGAGCAGTACTTC. Protein sequence: CASSIAGLAYEQYF.

For the CDR3, the DNA is TGTGCCAGCAGCTACTTATTCAATTCCTACAATGAGCAGTTCTTC. The encoded protein is CASSYLFNSYNEQFF. The J gene is TRBJ2-1, the V gene TRBV5-5, with no clear D. From germline, CDR1 is SGHKS and CDR2 YYEKEE (reference sequence). This CDR3 is 15 amino acids long. V was pared by 3 bases and J by 1 base, with 11 bases between. Complete variable domain (other parts from reference TRBV5-5 and TRBJ2-1): DAGVTQSPTHLIKTRGQQVTLRCSPISGHKSVSWYQQVLGQGPQFIFQYYEKEERGRGNFPDRFSARQFPNYSSELNVNALLLGDSALYLCASSYLFNSYNEQFFGPGTRLTVL.

This rearrangement joins TRBV28 to TRBJ1-5, with D perhaps TRBD1 (6 bases). From germline, CDR1 is MDHEN and CDR2 SYDVKM. Trimming pared 4 bases from V and 3 bases from J, leaving 13 bases between. This CDR3 spans 15 amino acids. CDR3 nucleotides: TGTGCCAGCAGTTCCTCAACAGGGAACAATCAGCCCCAGCATTTT. Encoded protein: CASSSSTGNNQPQHF.

The chain couples TRBV30 to TRBJ1-1, with D uncertain. V lost 1 base and J lost 5, with 8 bases in between. This CDR3 is 12 amino acids long. In germline, CDR1 is GTSNPN, CDR2 SVGIG (reference sequence). CDR3 residues: CAWSEGRTEAFF. The CDR3 nucleotides are TGTGCCTGGAGTGAGGGAAGGACTGAAGCTTTCTTT.

This sequence joins TRBV10-1 and TRBJ2-1; 7 bases line up with TRBD2. Germline CDR1 reads WNHNN; CDR2 reads SYGVQD (reference sequence). The V segment lost 3 bases and the J segment 6 bases; nucleotides outside the gene matches: 11. This CDR3 has 16 amino acids. CDR3: CASSEVGGTRLNEQFF. CDR3 DNA: TGCGCCAGCAGTGAAGTGGGAGGGACGAGGCTCAATGAGCAGTTCTTC.

The sample holds many counts of this clone. The chain recombines TRBV6-4 with TRBJ2-3; D gene uncertain. Germline V lookup: CDR1 MRHNA, CDR2 SNTAGT. This CDR3 has 15 residues. V was shortened by 3 bases and J by 1 base, with 11 bases between the two germline ends. DNA of the CDR3: TGTGCCAGCAGTGAAGGGCCTGGGGGCACAGATACGCAGTATTTT. Amino acids: CASSEGPGGTDTQYF.

The chain uses TRBV15 and TRBJ2-1; D is possibly TRBD1 (5 bases). V was trimmed by 0 bases and J by 5 bases, leaving 11 bases between them. The germline CDR1 and CDR2 sequences are LNHNV and YYDKDF (reference sequence). CDR3 length equals 15 residues. This chain's CDR3 is CATSRDLGANNEQFF. The CDR3 region has the DNA TGTGCCACCAGCAGAGATCTTGGGGCTAACAATGAGCAGTTCTTC. Full variable domain (missing parts from reference TRBV15 and TRBJ2-1): DAMVIQNPRYQVTQFGKPVTLSCSQTLNHNVMYWYQQKSSQAPKLLFHYYDKDFNNEADTPDNFQSRRPNTSFCFLDIRSPGLGDTAMYLCATSRDLGANNEQFFGPGTRLTVL.